This T cell receptor beta chain was profiled in a study of blood T cell repertoires in COVID-19. The wider study: Acute and convalescent COVID-19 specimens originated in the United States, Italy and Spain. Nucleic acid was either cDNA or gDNA, and it came from T cells, B-cell-depleted T cells, or PBMCs.

Authors' analysis steps: Amplification of reference gene primers provided the estimated nucleated cell counts. Clones were read by immunoSEQ multiplex PCR, and TCRdb kept only the in-frame ones, dropping some. V, J and clone size are those of that table, while D and trimming were read from the DNA. The sample has about 14,000 clones; approximately 73% are singletons. This CDR3 spans 13 amino acids. Germline V gene lookup returns CDR1 MNHEY and CDR2 SMNVEV (reference sequence). The ends were cut back, 4 bases at V and 8 bases at J, with 12 bases in the middle. Material: peripheral blood. The V and J genes are TRBV27 and TRBJ2-1, with D possibly TRBD1 on 5 matching bases. This sequence was found in a man between 65 and 85 years old with acute or convalescent COVID-19. The CDR3 bases are TGTGCCAGCAGTTCTTCTCCGACAGATGAGCAGTTCTTC. Translated, it gives CASSSSPTDEQFF.